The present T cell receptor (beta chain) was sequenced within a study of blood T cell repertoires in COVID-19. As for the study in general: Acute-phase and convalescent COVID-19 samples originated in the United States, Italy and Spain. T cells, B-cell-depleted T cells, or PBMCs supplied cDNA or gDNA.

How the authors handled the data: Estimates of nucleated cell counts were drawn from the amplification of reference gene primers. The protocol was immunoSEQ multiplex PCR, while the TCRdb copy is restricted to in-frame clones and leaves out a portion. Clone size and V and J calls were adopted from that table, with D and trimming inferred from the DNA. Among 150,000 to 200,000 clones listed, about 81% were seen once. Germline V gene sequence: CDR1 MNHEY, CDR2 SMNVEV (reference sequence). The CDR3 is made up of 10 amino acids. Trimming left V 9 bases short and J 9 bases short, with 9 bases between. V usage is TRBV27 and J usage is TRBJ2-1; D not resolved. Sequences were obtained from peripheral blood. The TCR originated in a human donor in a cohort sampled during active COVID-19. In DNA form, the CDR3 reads TGTGCCAGTCAAGCCCCTGAGCAGTTCTTC. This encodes CASQAPEQFF.